The entry below gives a single TCR beta chain sequence along with its context. Its antigen is currently unknown. The data derive from a study of shared clonotypes between healthy human individuals. Study summary: Per-donor plates numbered three CD4 naive, three CD4 memory, two CD8 naive and one CD8 memory. General study points: The sampled material consisted only of blood, and tissue repertoires are likely to differ. Though the depth was large, rarefaction showed that sorted-subset sequencing was incomplete.

Only in-frame clones appear in the TCRdb table, and some are missing; sequencing was by immunoSEQ multiplex PCR. Of about 2 million clones in the sample, about 95% are singletons; the top ten hold less than 1.5%. CDR1 SGDLS and CDR2 YYNGEE come from the germline V gene. V gave up 3 bases and J gave up 8 bases, with 10 bases separating them. This CDR3 comprises 12 residues. In the naive CD8 group, cells lacked CD45RO and were positively selected for CCR7, so terminally differentiated effector memory CD45RA+ cells were left out. The clonotype was recovered from a man between 18 and 29 years old in good health. This chain joins TRBV9 and TRBJ2-3, with D possibly matching TRBD1 (5 bases). The sequenced material came from naive CD8+ T cells sorted from blood. CDR3 DNA sequence: TGTGCCAGCAGCGAGGGGATGGGTACGCAGTATTTT. Amino acid sequence: CASSEGMGTQYF.